The 15 T cell receptor beta chains below were found in one sample sequenced in a study of cytomegalovirus exposure and HLA in healthy donors. Here immunoSEQ multiplex PCR was the method, and the copy in TCRdb shows in-frame clones only, minus some. The sample lists roughly 180,000 clones, 86% occurring once. The sequencing input was PBMCs. These receptors were obtained from a man aged 25 to 45 in good health and CMV-seropositive.

CDR3 sequence reads: CASSLFDGYEQYF. DNA for the CDR3: TGTGCCAGCAGTTTATTTGACGGATACGAGCAGTACTTC. The chain has TRBV27 and TRBJ2-7; D is ambiguous. In germline, CDR1 is MNHEY, CDR2 SMNVEV (reference sequence). CDR3 length: 13 residues. V was pared by 1 base and J by 4 bases, with 8 bases between.

This clone was picked up one time. The rearrangement links TRBV10-3 to TRBJ1-2; D gene uncertain. The V gene's germline CDR1 is ENHRY and CDR2 SYGVKD. The CDR3 runs to 13 residues. Trimming stripped 9 bases from V and 4 bases from J, with 15 bases between. The CDR3 DNA sequence: TGTGCCATTCTTCAGACCGTTCCCTATGGCTACACCTTC. Protein sequence: CAILQTVPYGYTF.

The chain carries TRBV29-1 and TRBJ2-5; TRBD2 is a possible D gene (5 bases). The length of the CDR3 is 13 residues. Trimming left V 7 bases short and J 4 bases short, with 16 bases between. Germline CDR1 reads SQVTM; CDR2 reads ANQGSEA. The CDR3 protein is CSARAGGRETQYF. Written as DNA, the CDR3 is TGCAGCGCTAGAGCAGGAGGACGAGAGACCCAGTACTTC.

The chain uses TRBV4-3 and TRBJ1-2; D might be TRBD1 (6 bases). V was cut by 1 base and J by 1 base, with 10 bases left in between. The CDR3 runs to 15 residues. From germline, CDR1 is LGHNA and CDR2 YSLEER. CDR3 sequence (DNA): TGCGCCAGCAGCCAAGCACAGGGACTTAACTATGGCTACACCTTC. It codes for CASSQAQGLNYGYTF.

This clone has more than one count but fewer than ten. V gene TRBV28 combines with J gene TRBJ1-5; 8 bases match TRBD1. The CDR3 consists of 15 residues. Germline CDR1 and CDR2: MDHEN and SYDVKM. V lost 2 bases to trimming and J lost 7 bases; unmatched junction nucleotides: 7. As DNA, the CDR3 is TGTGCCAGCAGTTTAGAGACACAGGGGGTGCAGCCCCAGCATTTT. Its translation is CASSLETQGVQPQHF.

The sample holds one count of this clone. The rearrangement links TRBV4-1 to TRBJ2-1; D gene unclear. The CDR3 has 15 residues. Germline CDR1 reads MGHRA; CDR2 reads YSYEKL. V dropped 3 bases and J dropped 9 bases, with 18 bases sitting between them. The CDR3 spells CASSQQAVAKSEQFF. The CDR3 DNA is TGCGCCAGCAGCCAGCAGGCAGTTGCGAAAAGTGAGCAGTTCTTC.

The gene calls are TRBV10-3 and TRBJ2-3, with TRBD1 matching over 8 bases. J gave up 3 bases and V 6 bases, and 5 bases lay outside the gene matches. CDR3 length: 14 amino acids. Germline V lookup: CDR1 ENHRY, CDR2 SYGVKD. The CDR3 reads CAIRWDRTTDTQYF. The DNA of the CDR3 is TGTGCCATCAGATGGGACAGGACGACAGATACGCAGTATTTT.

The rearrangement uses TRBV28 and TRBJ1-5; tentatively, D is TRBD1 (6 bases). The CDR3 extends over 17 amino acids. Trimming shortened V by 4 bases and J by 0 bases, and 16 bases separated the two germline ends. The germline V gene has CDR1 MDHEN and CDR2 SYDVKM. CDR3 DNA: TGTGCCAGCAGTTCAGACAGGTCCCCTGATAGCAATCAGCCCCAGCATTTT. It specifies CASSSDRSPDSNQPQHF.

The V gene is TRBV5-1, the J gene TRBJ2-5; TRBD1 is a possible D gene (6 bases). The germline gives CDR1 SGHRS, CDR2 YFSETQ. V gave up 4 bases and J gave up 5 bases, with 12 bases separating them. This CDR3 has 13 residues. DNA of the CDR3: TGCGCCAGCAGCCTTGACAGGACGGAGACCCAGTACTTC. Its translation: CASSLDRTETQYF.

Remarks on this clone: In the same sample, other DNA sequences code for this CDR3. The V gene is TRBV30, the J gene TRBJ1-5, with D possibly TRBD1 on 5 matching bases. CDR1 is GTSNPN and CDR2 is SVGIG in the germline V gene (reference sequence). The CDR3 sequence is 13 residues long. V was clipped by 2 bases and J by 7 bases, with 12 bases between them. The CDR3 DNA follows: TGTGCCTGGAGTTTGGGCAGGGACCAGCCCCAGCATTTT. Protein: CAWSLGRDQPQHF.

The chain has TRBV9 and TRBJ1-6, with D perhaps matching TRBD1 (5 bases). The germline V and J ends were trimmed by 1 base and 5 bases, with 13 bases remaining between them. Germline V gives CDR1 SGDLS, CDR2 YYNGEE. The CDR3 spans 16 residues. This CDR3 is CASSVHGQGHNSPLHF. The CDR3 nucleotides are TGTGCCAGCAGCGTACATGGGCAGGGCCATAATTCACCCCTCCACTTT.

The J gene is TRBJ2-1, the V gene TRBV11-3; D might be TRBD1 (5 bases). Germline CDR1 reads SGHNT; CDR2 reads YENEEA. Deletions cut 2 bases from V and 3 bases from J, with 5 bases between. CDR3 size: 13 residues. This chain's CDR3 is CASSLTGYNEQFF. The CDR3 coding sequence is TGTGCCAGCAGCTTAACAGGCTACAATGAGCAGTTCTTC.

The chain is built from TRBV30 and TRBJ1-1; D call uncertain. Trimming removed 0 bases at V and 2 bases at J, with 7 bases between. This CDR3 has 13 amino acids. Per the germline V gene, CDR1 is GTSNPN and CDR2 is SVGIG (reference sequence). The CDR3 region is CAWSVSPNTEAFF. CDR3 bases: TGTGCCTGGAGTGTATCCCCAAACACTGAAGCTTTCTTT.

The chain carries TRBV19 and TRBJ2-2, with D perhaps matching TRBD2 (5 bases). Germline values: CDR1 LNHDA, CDR2 SQIVND (reference sequence). V was trimmed by 10 bases and J by 6 bases, leaving 15 bases between them. The CDR3 covers 13 residues. The CDR3 spells CATKNTGAGELFF. The CDR3 nucleotides are TGTGCCACTAAAAACACCGGGGCCGGGGAGCTGTTTTTT. The variable domain in full, completed from reference TRBV19 and TRBJ2-2, reads DGGITQSPKYLFRKEGQNVTLSCEQNLNHDAMYWYRQDPGQGLRLIYYSQIVNDFQKGDIAEGYSVSREKKESFPLTVTSAQKNPTAFYLCATKNTGAGELFFGEGSRLTVL.

V gene TRBV5-1 combines with J gene TRBJ1-1, with a tentative D call TRBD1 (5 bases). V was clipped by 4 bases and J by 4 bases, with 17 bases between them. This CDR3 comprises 15 residues. Germline lookup yields CDR1 SGHRS and CDR2 YFSETQ. The CDR3, as DNA: TGCGCCAGCAGCATAGTATCCACAGGAGCCACTGAAGCTTTCTTT. It codes for CASSIVSTGATEAFF.